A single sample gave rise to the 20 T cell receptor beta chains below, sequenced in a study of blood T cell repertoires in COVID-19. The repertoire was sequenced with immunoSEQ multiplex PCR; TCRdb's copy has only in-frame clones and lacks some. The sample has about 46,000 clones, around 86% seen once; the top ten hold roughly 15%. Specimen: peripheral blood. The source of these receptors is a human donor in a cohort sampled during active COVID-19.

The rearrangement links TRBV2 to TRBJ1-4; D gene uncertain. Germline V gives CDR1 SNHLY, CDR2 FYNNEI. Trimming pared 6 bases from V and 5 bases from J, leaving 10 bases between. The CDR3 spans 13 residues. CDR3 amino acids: CASSRSENEKLFF. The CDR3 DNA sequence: TGTGCCAGCAGCCGCTCAGAAAATGAAAAACTGTTTTTT.

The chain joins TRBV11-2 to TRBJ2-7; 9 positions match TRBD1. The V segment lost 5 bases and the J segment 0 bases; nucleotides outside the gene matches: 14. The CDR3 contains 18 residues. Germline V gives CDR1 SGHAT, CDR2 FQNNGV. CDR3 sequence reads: CASSPIGQGPLSSYEQYF. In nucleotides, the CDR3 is TGTGCCAGCAGCCCGATCGGACAGGGGCCGTTAAGCTCCTACGAGCAGTACTTC.

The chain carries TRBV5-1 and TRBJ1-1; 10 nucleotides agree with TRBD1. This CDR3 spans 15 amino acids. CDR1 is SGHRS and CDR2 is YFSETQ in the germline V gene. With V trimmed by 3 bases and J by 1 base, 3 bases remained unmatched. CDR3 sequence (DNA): TGCGCCAGCAGCTCGGGGACAGGGGAGAACACTGAAGCTTTCTTT. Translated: CASSSGTGENTEAFF.

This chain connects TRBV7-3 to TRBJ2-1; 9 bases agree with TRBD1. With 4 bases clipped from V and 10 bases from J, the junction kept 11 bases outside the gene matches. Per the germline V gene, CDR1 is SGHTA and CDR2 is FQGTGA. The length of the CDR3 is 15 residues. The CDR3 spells CASSSSPGQGREQFF. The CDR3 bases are TGTGCCAGCAGCTCCTCCCCGGGACAGGGAAGGGAGCAGTTCTTC.

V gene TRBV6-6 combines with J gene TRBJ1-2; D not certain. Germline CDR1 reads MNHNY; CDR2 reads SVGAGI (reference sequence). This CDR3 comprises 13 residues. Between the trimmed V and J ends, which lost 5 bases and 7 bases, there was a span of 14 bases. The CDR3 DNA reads TGTGCCAGCAGTCTCGGGGTGAGGACTGGCTACACCTTC. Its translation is CASSLGVRTGYTF.

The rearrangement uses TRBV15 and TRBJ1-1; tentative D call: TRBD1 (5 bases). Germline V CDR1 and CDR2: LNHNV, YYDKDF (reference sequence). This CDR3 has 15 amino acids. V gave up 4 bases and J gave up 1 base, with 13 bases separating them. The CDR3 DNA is TGTGCCACCAGCAATCCCGGGGGGAGGAACACTGAAGCTTTCTTT. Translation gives CATSNPGGRNTEAFF.

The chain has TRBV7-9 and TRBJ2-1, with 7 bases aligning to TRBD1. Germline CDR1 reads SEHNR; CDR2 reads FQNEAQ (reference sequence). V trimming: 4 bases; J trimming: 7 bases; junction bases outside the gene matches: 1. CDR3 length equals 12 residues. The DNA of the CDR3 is TGTGCCAGCAGCTCGGGACAGAATGAGCAGTTCTTC. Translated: CASSSGQNEQFF. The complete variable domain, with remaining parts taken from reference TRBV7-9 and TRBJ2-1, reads DTGVSQNPRHKITKRGQNVTFRCDPISEHNRLYWYRQTLGQGPEFLTYFQNEAQLEKSRLLSDRFSAERPKGSFSTLEIQRTEQGDSAMYLCASSSGQNEQFFGPGTRLTVL.

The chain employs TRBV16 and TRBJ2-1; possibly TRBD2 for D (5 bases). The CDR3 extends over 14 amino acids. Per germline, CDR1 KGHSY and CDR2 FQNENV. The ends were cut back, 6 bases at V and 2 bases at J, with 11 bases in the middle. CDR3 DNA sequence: TGTGCCAGCAGACGAAGCGGCACCTACAATGAGCAGTTCTTC. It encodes CASRRSGTYNEQFF.

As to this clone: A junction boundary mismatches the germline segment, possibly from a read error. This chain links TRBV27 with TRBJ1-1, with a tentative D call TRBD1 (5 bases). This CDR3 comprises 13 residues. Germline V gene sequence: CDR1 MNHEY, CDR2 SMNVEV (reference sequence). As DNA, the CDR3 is TGTGTCAGCAGTTGGTCGGGGGACACTGAAGCTTTCTTT. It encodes CVSSWSGDTEAFF.

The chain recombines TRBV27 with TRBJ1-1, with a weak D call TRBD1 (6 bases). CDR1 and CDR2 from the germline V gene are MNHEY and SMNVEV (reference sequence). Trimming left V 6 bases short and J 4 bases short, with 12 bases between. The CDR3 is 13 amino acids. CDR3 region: CASRYRGFTEAFF. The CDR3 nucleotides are TGTGCCAGCAGATATAGGGGGTTCACTGAAGCTTTCTTT.

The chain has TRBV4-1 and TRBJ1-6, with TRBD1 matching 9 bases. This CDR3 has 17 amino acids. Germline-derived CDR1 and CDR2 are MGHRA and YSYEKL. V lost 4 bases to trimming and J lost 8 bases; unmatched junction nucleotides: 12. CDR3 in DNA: TGCGCCAGCAGCCCGGGCCGAGGGACAGGGATGGATTCACCCCTCCACTTT. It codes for CASSPGRGTGMDSPLHF.

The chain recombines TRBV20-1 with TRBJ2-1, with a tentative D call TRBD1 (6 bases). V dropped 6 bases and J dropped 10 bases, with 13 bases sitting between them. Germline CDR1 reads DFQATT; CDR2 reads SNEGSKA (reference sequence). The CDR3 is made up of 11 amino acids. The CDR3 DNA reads TGCAGTGCCGGGCTTAGGGGGGAGCAGTTCTTC. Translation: CSAGLRGEQFF.

The CDR3 protein is CASSTSGTLTTIYF. The CDR3 coding sequence is TGTGCCAGCAGCACTAGTGGTACCTTAACCACCATATATTTT. V is TRBV3-1 (or the pseudogene TRBV3-2) and J is TRBJ1-3; D gene unclear. Germline CDR1 and CDR2: LGHDT and YNNKEL (reference sequence). The V end lost 5 bases, the J end lost 9 bases, and 17 bases lay between the germline ends. The CDR3 has 14 amino acids.

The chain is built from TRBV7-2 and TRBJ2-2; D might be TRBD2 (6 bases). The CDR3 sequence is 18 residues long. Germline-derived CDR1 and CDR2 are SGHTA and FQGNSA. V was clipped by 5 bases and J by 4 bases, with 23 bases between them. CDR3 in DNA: TGTGCCAGCAGCGTCACCCCTCCCCTGGGGGGAGGCACCGGGGAGCTGTTTTTT. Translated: CASSVTPPLGGGTGELFF.

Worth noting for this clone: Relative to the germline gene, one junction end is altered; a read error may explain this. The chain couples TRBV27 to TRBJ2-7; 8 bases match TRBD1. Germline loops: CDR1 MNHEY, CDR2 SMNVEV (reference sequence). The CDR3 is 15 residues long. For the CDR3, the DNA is TGTGCCAGCAGATCCGAGACAGGGGTCTCCGACGAGCAGTACTTC. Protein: CASRSETGVSDEQYF.

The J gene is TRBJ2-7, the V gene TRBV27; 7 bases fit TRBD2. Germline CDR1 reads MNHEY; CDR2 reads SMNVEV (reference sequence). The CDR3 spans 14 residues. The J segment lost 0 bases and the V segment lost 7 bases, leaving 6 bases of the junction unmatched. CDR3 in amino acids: CASKKGGSSYEQYF. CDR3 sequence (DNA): TGTGCCAGCAAGAAGGGCGGGAGCTCCTACGAGCAGTACTTC.

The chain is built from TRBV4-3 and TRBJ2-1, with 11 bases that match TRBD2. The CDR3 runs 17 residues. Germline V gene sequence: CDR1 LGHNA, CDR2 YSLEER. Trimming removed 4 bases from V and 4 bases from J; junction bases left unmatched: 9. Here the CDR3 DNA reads TGCGCCAGCAGCCTAGGCTGGACTAGCGGGTCTTACAATGAGCAGTTCTTC. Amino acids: CASSLGWTSGSYNEQFF.

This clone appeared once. CDR3 sequence (DNA): TGTGCCAGCACAGGACTAGCGGGGAGTGCCTACAATGAGCAGTTCTTC. Its protein product is CASTGLAGSAYNEQFF. This chain links TRBV5-6 with TRBJ2-1; 12 bases align to TRBD2. Losses at the gene ends were 6 bases for V and 2 bases for J; bases not matched to a gene: 6. CDR1 and CDR2 from the germline V gene are SGHDT and YYEEEE. This CDR3 spans 16 amino acids.

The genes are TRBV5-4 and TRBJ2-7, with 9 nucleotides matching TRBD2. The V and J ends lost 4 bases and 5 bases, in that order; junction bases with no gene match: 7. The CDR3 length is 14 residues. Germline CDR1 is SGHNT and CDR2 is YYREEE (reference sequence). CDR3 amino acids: CASSLSGGLNEQYF. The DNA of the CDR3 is TGTGCCAGCAGCCTAAGCGGGGGGTTGAACGAGCAGTACTTC.

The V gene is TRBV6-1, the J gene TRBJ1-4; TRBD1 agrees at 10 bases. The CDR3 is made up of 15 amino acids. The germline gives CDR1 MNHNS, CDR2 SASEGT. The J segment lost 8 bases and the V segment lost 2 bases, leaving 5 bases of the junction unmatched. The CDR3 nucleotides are TGTGCCAGCAGTGAATTCGGGACAGGGGCCGAAAAACTGTTTTTT. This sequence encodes CASSEFGTGAEKLFF.